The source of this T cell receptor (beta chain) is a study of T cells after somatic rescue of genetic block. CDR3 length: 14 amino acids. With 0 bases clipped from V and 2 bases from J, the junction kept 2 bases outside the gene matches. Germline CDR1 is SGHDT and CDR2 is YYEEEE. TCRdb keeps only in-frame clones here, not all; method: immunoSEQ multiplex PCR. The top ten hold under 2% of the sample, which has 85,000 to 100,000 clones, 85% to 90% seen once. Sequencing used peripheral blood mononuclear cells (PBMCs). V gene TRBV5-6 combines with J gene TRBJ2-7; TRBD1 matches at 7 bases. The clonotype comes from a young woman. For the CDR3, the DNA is TGTGCCAGCAGCTTGGGACAGGGCCCCTACGAGCAGTACTTC. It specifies CASSLGQGPYEQYF.